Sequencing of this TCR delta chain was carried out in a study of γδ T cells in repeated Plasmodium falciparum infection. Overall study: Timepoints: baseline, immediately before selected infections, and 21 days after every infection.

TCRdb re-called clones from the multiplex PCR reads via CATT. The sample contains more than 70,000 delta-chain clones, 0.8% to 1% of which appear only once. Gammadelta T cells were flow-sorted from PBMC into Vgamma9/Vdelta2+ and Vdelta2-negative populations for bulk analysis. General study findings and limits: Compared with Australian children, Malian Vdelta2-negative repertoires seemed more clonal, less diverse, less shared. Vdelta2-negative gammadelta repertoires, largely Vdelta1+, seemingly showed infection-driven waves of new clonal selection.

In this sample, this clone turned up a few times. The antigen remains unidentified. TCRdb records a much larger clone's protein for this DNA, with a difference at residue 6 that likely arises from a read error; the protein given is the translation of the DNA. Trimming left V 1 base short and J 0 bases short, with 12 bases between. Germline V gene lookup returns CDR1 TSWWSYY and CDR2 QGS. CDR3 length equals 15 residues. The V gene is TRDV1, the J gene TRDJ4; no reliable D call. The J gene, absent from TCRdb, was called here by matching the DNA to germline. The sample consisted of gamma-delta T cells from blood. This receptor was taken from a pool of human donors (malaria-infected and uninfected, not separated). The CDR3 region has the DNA TGTGCTCTTGGGGAACCCGACCCCCTGGCCAGACCCCTGATCTTT. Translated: CALGEPDPLARPLIF.